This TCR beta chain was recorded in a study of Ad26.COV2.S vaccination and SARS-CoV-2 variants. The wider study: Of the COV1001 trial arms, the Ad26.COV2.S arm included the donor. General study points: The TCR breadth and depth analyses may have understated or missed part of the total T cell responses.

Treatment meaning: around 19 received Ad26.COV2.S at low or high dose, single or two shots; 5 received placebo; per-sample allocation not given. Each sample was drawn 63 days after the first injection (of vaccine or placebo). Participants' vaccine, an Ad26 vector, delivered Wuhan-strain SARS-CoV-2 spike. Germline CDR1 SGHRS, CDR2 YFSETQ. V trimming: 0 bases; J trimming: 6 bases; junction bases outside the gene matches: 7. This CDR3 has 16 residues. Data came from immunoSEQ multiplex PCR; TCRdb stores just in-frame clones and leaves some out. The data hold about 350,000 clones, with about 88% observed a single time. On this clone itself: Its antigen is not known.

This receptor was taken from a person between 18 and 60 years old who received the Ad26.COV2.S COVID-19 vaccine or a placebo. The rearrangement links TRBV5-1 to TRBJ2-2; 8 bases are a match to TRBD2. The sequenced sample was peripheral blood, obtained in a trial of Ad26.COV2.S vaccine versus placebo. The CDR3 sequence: CASSLASGSTAGELFF. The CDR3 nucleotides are TGCGCCAGCAGCTTGGCCAGCGGGAGTACCGCCGGGGAGCTGTTTTTT.